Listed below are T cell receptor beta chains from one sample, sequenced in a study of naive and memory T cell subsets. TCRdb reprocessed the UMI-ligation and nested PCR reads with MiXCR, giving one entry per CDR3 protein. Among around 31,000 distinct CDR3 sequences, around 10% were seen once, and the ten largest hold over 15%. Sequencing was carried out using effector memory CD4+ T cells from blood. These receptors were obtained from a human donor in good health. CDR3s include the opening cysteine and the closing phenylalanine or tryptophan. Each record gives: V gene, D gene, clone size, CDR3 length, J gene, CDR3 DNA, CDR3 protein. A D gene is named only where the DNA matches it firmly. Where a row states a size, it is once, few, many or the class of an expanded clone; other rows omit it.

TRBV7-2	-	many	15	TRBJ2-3	TGTGCCAGCAGCTTAGCAGGGCTCGTCGATAGGACGCAGTATTTT	CASSLAGLVDRTQYF
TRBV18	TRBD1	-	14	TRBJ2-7	TGTGCCAGCTCAGCCTCGGGACAGGGTGTAAAGCAGTACTTC	CASSASGQGVKQYF
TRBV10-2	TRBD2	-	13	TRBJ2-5	TGCGCCACCCGGGGGGGGCAGGTGGAGACCCAGTACTTC	CATRGGQVETQYF
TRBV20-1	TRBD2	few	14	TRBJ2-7	TGCAGTGCATGGACTAGCGGGGGGGCTGGGGAGCAGTACTTC	CSAWTSGGAGEQYF
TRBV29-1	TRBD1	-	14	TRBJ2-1	TGCAGCGTGGATCTGGACAGGTTCTACAATGAGCAGTTCTTC	CSVDLDRFYNEQFF
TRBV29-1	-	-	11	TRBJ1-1	TGCAGCGTTTTCCAGAAGACTGAAGCTTTCTTT	CSVFQKTEAFF
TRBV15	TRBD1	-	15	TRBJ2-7	TGTGCCACCAGCAGAGAAGGGGGCGGACATTACGAGCAGTACTTC	CATSREGGGHYEQYF
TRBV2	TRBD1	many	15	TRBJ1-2	TGTGCCAGCAGTAGACCGGGACAGGGAAGGACTGGCTACACCTTC	CASSRPGQGRTGYTF
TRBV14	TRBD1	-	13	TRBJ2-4	TGTGCCAGCAGCCAAGTGGACAGGGCGATTCAGTACTTC	CASSQVDRAIQYF
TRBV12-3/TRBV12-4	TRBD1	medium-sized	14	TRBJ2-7	TGTGCCAGCAGTTTGAGGACAGGGCAATACGAGCAGTACTTC	CASSLRTGQYEQYF
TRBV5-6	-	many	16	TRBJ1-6	TGTGCCAGCAGCTTGGGGTTCCGGGGGGCTAATTCACCCCTCCACTTT	CASSLGFRGANSPLHF
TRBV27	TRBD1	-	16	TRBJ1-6	TGTGCCAGCAGTCAAGCGGGGGGACAGGGTATGTCACCCCTCCACTTT	CASSQAGGQGMSPLHF
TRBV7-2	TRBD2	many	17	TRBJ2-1	TGTGCCAGCAGCTCCCGGACTAGCGGGGGGGTTTACAATGAGCAGTTCTTC	CASSSRTSGGVYNEQFF
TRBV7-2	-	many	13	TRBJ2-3	TGTGCCAGCAGCAACAGGGAGGTCGGTACGCAGTATTTT	CASSNREVGTQYF
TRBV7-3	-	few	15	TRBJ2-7	TGTGCCAGCAGCTTACAGCCAGCCCTCTCCTACGAGCAGTACTTC	CASSLQPALSYEQYF